The source of this T cell receptor (beta chain) is a study of blood T cell repertoires in COVID-19. Some clones are missing from TCRdb's copy, which holds only in-frame ones; the method was immunoSEQ multiplex PCR. The sample includes under 95,000 clones, 87% of them seen just once. V trimming: 6 bases; J trimming: 4 bases; junction bases outside the gene matches: 12. The CDR3 covers 17 residues. The germline V gene encodes CDR1 MNHEY and CDR2 SVGEGT. The chain recombines TRBV6-2 or TRBV6-3 with TRBJ1-5; 10 bases map to TRBD1. The sequenced material came from peripheral blood. The sequence came from a man aged 55 to 70 with acute or convalescent COVID-19. The CDR3 DNA sequence: TGTGCCAGCAGCCCTCGGACAGGGGGGTATTGGAATCAGCCCCAGCATTTT. It translates to CASSPRTGGYWNQPQHF.